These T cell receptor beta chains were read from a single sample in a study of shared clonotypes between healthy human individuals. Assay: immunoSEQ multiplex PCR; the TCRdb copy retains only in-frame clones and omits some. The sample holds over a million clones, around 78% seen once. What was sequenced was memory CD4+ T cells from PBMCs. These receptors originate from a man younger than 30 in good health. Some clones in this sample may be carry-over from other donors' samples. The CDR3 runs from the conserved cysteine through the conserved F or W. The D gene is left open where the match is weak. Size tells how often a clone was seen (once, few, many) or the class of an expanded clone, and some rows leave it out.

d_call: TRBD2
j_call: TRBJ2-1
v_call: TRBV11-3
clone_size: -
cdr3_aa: CASSFGGGRSNEQFF
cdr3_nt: TGTGCCAGCAGCTTCGGGGGAGGGCGGAGCAATGAGCAGTTCTTC

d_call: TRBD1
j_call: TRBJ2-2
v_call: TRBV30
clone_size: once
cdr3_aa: CAWSLAVGQGVTGELFF
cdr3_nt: TGTGCCTGGAGTCTAGCCGTGGGTCAGGGGGTAACCGGGGAGCTGTTTTTT

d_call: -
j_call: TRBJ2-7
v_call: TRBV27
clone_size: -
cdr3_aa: CASSLGRNYEQYF
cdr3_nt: TGTGCCAGCAGTTTGGGAAGGAACTACGAGCAGTACTTC

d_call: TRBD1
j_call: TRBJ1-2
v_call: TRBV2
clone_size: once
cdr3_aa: CASRDRVYGYTF
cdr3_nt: TGTGCCAGCAGAGACAGGGTCTACGGCTACACCTTC

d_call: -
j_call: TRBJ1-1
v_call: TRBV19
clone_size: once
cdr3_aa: CASSPGMTEAFF
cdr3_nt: TGTGCCAGTAGCCCTGGGATGACTGAAGCTTTCTTT

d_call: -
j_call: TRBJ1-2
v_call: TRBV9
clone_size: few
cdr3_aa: CASSVEVGSGYTF
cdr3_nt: TGTGCCAGCAGCGTAGAGGTAGGATCTGGCTACACCTTC

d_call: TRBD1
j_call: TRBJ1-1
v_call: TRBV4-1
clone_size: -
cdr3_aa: CASSRITGGTEAFF
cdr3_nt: TGCGCCAGCAGCCGGATAACAGGGGGGACTGAAGCTTTCTTT

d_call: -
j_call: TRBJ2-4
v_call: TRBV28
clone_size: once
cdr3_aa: CASKIAGSGIQYF
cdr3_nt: TGTGCCAGCAAGATCGCGGGATCCGGCATTCAGTACTTC

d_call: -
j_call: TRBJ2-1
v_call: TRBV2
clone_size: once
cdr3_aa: CASRSRDEQFF
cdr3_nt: TGTGCCAGCAGGAGCCGGGATGAGCAGTTCTTC

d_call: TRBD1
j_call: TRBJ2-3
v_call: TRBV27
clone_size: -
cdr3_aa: CASSTTGDLDTQYF
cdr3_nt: TGTGCCAGCAGTACGACAGGGGATCTAGATACGCAGTATTTT

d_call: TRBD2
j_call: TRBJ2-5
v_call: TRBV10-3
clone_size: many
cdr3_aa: CAISGTSGGAQETQYF
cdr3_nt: TGTGCCATCAGTGGGACTAGCGGGGGGGCCCAGGAGACCCAGTACTTC

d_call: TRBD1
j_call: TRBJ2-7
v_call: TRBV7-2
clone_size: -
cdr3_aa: CASSFHRGQPTYEQYF
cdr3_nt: TGTGCCAGCAGCTTCCACAGGGGGCAGCCGACCTACGAGCAGTACTTC

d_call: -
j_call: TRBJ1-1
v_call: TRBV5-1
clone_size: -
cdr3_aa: CASSLARMNTEAFF
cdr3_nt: TGCGCCAGCAGCTTGGCCCGGATGAACACTGAAGCTTTCTTT

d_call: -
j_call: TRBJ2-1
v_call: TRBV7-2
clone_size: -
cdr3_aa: CASSRRRGRGAGGNEQFF
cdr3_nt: TGTGCCAGCAGCCGCCGCCGGGGGAGGGGGGCCGGTGGCAATGAGCAGTTCTTC

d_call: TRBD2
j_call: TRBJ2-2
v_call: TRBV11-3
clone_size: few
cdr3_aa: CASSLTPRGRGNTGELFF
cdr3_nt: TGTGCCAGCAGCTTAACCCCTCGCGGGAGGGGGAACACCGGGGAGCTGTTTTTT

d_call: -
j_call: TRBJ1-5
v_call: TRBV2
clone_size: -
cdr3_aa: CASSAVNSNQPQHF
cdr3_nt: TGTGCCAGCAGTGCAGTAAACTCGAATCAGCCCCAGCATTTT

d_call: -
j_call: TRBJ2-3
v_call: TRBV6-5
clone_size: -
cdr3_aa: CASKVLRLTDTQYF
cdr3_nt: TGTGCCAGCAAGGTACTTCGGCTCACAGATACGCAGTATTTT

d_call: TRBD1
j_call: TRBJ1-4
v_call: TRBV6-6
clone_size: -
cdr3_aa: CASSRRDSGEKLFF
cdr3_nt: TGTGCCAGCAGCCGACGGGACAGCGGAGAAAAACTGTTTTTT

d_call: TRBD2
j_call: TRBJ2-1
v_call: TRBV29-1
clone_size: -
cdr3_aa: CSLQRSGRKGEQFF
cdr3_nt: TGCAGCCTCCAGCGGAGCGGGAGGAAGGGTGAGCAGTTCTTC

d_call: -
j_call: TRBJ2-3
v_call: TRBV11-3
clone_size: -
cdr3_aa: CASSPGFSTDTQYF
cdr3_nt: TGTGCCAGCAGCCCGGGATTCAGCACAGATACGCAGTATTTT

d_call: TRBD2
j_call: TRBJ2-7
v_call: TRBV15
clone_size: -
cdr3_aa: CATGPSGRWAYEQYF
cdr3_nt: TGTGCCACCGGGCCTAGCGGGCGGTGGGCCTACGAGCAGTACTTC

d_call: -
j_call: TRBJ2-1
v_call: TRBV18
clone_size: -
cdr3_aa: CASSQKGAGYNEQFF
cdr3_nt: TGTGCCAGCTCCCAAAAAGGAGCAGGTTACAATGAGCAGTTCTTC

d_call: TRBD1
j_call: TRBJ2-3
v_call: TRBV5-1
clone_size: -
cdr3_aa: CASSLADRGRGTDTQYF
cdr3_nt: TGCGCCAGCAGCTTGGCCGACAGGGGGAGGGGAACAGATACGCAGTATTTT

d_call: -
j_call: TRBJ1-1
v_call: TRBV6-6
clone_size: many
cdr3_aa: CASSTRGQSNTEAFF
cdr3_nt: TGTGCCAGCAGCACTCGGGGTCAGTCGAACACTGAAGCTTTCTTT

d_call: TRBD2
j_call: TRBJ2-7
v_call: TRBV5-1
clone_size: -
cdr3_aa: CASSFRTSGRFPYEQYF
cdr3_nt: TGCGCCAGCAGCTTTAGGACTAGCGGGAGGTTTCCCTACGAGCAGTACTTC

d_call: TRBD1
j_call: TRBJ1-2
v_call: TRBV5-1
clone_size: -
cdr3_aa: CASSLVRDRVRYGYTF
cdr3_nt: TGCGCCAGCAGCTTGGTTCGGGACAGGGTGCGCTATGGCTACACCTTC

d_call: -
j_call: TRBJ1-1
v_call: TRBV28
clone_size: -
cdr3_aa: CASSQGGTEAFF
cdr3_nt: TGTGCCAGCAGCCAAGGCGGGACTGAAGCTTTCTTT

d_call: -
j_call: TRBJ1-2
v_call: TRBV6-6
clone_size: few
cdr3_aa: CASSYSAGYGYTF
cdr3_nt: TGTGCCAGCAGTTACTCGGCCGGCTATGGCTACACCTTC

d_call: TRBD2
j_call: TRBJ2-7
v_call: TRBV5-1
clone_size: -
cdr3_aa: CASSLRTSGSSSYEQYF
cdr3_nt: TGCGCCAGCAGCTTACGGACTAGCGGGTCTAGCTCCTACGAGCAGTACTTC

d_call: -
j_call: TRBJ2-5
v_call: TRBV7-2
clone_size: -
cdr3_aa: CASSLAQRTQYF
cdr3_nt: TGTGCCAGCAGCTTAGCTCAGAGGACCCAGTACTTC

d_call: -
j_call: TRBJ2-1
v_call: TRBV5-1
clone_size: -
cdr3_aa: CASSRGQTYNEQFF
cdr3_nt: TGCGCCAGCAGCCGAGGACAGACCTACAATGAGCAGTTCTTC

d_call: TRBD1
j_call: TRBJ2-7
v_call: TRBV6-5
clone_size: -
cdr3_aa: CASRTTGHYEQYF
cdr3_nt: TGTGCCAGCAGAACGACAGGGCACTACGAGCAGTACTTC

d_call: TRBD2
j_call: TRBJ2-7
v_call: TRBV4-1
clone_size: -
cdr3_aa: CASSQVRASGRNEQYF
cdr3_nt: TGCGCCAGCAGCCAAGTTAGGGCTAGCGGGAGGAACGAGCAGTACTTC

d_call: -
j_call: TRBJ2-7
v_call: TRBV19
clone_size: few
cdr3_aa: CASSIAGVSYEQYF
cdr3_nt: TGTGCCAGTAGTATAGCGGGAGTATCCTACGAGCAGTACTTC

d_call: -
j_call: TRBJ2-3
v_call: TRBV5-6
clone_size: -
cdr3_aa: CASSLQGTSTDTQYF
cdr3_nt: TGTGCCAGCAGCTTGCAGGGGACTAGCACAGATACGCAGTATTTT

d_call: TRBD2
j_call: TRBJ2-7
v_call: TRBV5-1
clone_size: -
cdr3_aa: CASSSFPTSGRAAEQYF
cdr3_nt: TGCGCCAGCAGCTCCTTTCCGACTAGCGGGAGGGCCGCCGAGCAGTACTTC

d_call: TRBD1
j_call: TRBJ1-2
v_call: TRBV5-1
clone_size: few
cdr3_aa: CASSSLQGNGYGYTF
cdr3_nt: TGCGCCAGCAGCAGTCTACAGGGGAACGGCTATGGCTACACCTTC

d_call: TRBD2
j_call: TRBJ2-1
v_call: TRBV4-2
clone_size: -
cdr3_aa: CASSQVSGEYNEQFF
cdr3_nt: TGTGCCAGCAGCCAAGTTAGCGGGGAGTACAATGAGCAGTTCTTC

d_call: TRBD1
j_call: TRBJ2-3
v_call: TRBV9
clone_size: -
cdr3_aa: CASSAQGADTQYF
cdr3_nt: TGTGCCAGCAGCGCCCAGGGGGCAGATACGCAGTATTTT

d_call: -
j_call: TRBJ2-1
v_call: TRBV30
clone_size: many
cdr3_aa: CAWSVGSGIYNEQFF
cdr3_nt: TGTGCCTGGAGTGTAGGTAGCGGAATTTACAATGAGCAGTTCTTC

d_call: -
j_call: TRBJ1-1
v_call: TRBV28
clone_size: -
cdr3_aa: CASSIGRLGGGTEAFF
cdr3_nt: TGTGCCAGCAGTATTGGACGTTTGGGGGGGGGCACTGAAGCTTTCTTT

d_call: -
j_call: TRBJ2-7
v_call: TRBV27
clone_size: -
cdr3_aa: CASRSVYEQYF
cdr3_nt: TGTGCCAGCCGATCCGTGTACGAGCAGTACTTC

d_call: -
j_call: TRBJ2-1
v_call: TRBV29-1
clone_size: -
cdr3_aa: CSVGFGGQTYNEQFF
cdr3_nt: TGCAGCGTTGGGTTCGGAGGACAGACCTACAATGAGCAGTTCTTC

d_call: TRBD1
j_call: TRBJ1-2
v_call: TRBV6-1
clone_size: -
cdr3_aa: CASMPTGYYGYTF
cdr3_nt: TGTGCCAGCATGCCGACAGGGTACTATGGCTACACCTTC

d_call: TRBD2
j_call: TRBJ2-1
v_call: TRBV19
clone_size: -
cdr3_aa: CASTNPAGGGLQFF
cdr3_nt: TGTGCCAGTACCAACCCCGCGGGAGGGGGGTTGCAGTTCTTC

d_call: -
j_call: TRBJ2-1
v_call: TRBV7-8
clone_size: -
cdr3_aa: CASSLAGSDEQFF
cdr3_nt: TGTGCCAGCAGCTTGGCAGGGAGCGATGAGCAGTTCTTC

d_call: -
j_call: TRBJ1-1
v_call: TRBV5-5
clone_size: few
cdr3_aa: CASSFPRSMNTEAFF
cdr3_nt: TGTGCCAGCAGCTTCCCGCGGTCCATGAACACTGAAGCTTTCTTT

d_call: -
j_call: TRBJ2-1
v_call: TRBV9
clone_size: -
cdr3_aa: CASSTQRHYNEQFF
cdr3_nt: TGTGCCAGCAGCACACAGCGCCACTACAATGAGCAGTTCTTC

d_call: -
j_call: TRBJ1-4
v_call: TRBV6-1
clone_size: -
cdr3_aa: CALREGPNEKLFF
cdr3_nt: TGTGCCTTAAGGGAAGGGCCTAATGAAAAACTGTTTTTT

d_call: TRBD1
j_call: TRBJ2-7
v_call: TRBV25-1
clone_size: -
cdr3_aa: CASSQPGGVNSYEQYF
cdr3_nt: TGTGCCAGCAGTCAACCAGGGGGCGTAAACTCCTACGAGCAGTACTTC

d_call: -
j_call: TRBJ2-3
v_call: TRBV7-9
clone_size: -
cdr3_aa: CASSPGPYTQYF
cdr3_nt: TGTGCCAGCAGCCCGGGCCCCTATACGCAGTATTTT

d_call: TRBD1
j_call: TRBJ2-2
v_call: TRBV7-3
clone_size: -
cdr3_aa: CASSVDRGQTGELFF
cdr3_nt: TGTGCCAGCAGCGTCGACAGGGGGCAAACCGGGGAGCTGTTTTTT

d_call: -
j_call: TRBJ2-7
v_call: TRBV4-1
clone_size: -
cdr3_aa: CASSQDFYEQYF
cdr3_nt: TGCGCCAGCAGCCAAGATTTTTACGAGCAGTACTTC

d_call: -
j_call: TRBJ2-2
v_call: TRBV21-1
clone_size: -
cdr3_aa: CASSKGASGRAGSLNTGELFF
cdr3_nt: TGTGCCAGCAGCAAAGGGGCTAGCGGGAGGGCCGGTTCCCTGAACACCGGGGAGCTGTTTTTT

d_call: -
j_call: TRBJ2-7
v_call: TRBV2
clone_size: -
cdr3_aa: CASSRLVPYEQYF
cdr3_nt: TGTGCCAGCAGTAGGTTGGTGCCCTACGAGCAGTACTTC

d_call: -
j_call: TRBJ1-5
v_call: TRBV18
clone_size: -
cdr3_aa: CASSPGGHANQPQHF
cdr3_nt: TGTGCCAGCTCACCAGGGGGACATGCAAATCAGCCCCAGCATTTT

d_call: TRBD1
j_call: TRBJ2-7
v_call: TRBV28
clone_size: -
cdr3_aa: CASRGQGVHEQYF
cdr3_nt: TGTGCCAGCAGGGGACAGGGTGTCCACGAGCAGTACTTC

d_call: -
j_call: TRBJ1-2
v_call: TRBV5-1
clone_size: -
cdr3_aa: CASSFGELSGYGYTF
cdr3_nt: TGCGCCAGCAGCTTCGGGGAACTGAGTGGCTATGGCTACACCTTC

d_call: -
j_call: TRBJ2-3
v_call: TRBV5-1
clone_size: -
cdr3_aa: CASSLSPPDTQYF
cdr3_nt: TGCGCCAGCAGCTTGAGCCCCCCAGATACGCAGTATTTT